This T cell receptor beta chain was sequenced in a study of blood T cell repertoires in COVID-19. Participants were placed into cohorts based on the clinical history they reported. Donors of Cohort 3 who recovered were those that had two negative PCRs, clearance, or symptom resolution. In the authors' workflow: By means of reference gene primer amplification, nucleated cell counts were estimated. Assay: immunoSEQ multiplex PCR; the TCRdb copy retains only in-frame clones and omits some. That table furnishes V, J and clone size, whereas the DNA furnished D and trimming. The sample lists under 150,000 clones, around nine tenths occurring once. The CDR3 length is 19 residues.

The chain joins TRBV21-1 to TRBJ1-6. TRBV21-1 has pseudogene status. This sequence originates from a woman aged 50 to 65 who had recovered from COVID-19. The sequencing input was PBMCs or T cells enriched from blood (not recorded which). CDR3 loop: CASSKVRGGLSSYNSPLHF. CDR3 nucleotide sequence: TGTGCCAGCAGCAAGGTTCGCGGGGGCCTAAGCTCCTATAATTCACCCCTCCACTTT.